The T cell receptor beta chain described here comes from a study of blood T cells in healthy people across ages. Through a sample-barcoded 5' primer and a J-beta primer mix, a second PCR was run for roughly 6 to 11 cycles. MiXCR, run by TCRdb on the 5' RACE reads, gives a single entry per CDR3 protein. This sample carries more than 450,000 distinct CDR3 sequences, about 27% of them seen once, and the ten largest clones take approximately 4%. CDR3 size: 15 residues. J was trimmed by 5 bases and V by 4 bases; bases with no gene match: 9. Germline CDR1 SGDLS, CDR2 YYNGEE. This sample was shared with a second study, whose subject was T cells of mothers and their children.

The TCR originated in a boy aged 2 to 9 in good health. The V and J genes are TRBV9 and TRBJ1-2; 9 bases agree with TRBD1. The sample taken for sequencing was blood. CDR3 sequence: CASSPGQGLQYGYTF. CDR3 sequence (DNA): TGTGCCAGCAGCCCCGGACAGGGGCTACAGTATGGCTACACCTTC. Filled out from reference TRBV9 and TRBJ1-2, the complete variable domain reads DSGVTQTPKHLITATGQRVTLRCSPRSGDLSVYWYQQSLDQGLQFLIQYYNGEERAKGNILERFSAQQFPDLHSELNLSSLELGDSALYFCASSPGQGLQYGYTFGSGTRLTVV.